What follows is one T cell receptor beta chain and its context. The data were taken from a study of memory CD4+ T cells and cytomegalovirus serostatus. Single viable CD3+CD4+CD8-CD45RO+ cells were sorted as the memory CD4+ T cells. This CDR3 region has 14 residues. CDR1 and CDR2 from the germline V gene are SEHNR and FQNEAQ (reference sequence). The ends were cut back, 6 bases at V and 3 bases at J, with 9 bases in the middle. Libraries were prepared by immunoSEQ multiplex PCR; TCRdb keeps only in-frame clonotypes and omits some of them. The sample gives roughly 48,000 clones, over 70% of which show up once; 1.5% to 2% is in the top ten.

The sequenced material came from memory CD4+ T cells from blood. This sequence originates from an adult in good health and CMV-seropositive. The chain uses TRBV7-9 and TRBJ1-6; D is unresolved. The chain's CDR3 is CASSLPGYNSPLHF. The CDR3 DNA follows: TGTGCCAGCAGTCTGCCGGGCTATAATTCACCCCTCCACTTT.